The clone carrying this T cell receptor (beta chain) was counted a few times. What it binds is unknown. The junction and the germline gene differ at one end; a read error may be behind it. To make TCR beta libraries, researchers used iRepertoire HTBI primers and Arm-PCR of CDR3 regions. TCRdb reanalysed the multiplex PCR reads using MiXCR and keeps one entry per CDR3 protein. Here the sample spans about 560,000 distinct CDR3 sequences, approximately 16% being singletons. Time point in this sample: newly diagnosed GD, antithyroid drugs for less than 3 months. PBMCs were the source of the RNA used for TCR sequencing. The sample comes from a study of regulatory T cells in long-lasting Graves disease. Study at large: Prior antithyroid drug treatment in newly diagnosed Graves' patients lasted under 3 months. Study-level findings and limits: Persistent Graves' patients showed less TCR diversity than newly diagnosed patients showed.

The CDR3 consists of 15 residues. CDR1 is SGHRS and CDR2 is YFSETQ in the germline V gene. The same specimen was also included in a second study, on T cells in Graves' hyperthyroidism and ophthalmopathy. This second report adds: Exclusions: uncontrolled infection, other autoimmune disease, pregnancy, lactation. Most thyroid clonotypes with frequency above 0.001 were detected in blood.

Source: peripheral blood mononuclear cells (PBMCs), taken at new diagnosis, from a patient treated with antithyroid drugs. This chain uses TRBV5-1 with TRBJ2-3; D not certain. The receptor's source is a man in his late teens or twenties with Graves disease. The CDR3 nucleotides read TGTGCCAGCAGCTTGGCCGCCCGAACCACAGATACGCAGTATTTT. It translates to CASSLAARTTDTQYF.